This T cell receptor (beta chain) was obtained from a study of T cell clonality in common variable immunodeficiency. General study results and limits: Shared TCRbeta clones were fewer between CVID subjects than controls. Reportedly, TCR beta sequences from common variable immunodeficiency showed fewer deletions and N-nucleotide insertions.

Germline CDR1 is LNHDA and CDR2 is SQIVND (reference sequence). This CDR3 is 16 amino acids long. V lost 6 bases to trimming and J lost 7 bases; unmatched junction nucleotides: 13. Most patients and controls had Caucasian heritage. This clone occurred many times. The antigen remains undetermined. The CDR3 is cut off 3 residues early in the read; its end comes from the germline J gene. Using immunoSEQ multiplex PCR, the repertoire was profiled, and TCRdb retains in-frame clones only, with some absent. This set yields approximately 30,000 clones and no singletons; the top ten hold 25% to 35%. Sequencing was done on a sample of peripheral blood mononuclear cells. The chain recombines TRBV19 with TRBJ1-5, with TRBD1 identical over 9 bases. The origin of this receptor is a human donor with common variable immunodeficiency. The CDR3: CASRLNRDRVYQPQHF. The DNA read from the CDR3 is TGTGCCAGTAGACTCAACCGGGACAGGGTATACCAGCCC.